The next 27 T cell receptor beta chains were all read from a single sample in a study of sequential checkpoint blockade in melanoma. Treatment of the sample: randomized to nivolumab then ipilimumab (arm A) or the reverse (arm B). This table comes from immunoSEQ multiplex PCR, and its TCRdb copy is limited to in-frame clones, with some not included. The sample lists under 25,000 clones, around 75% occurring once. Sequencing was performed on CD8+ T cells sorted from blood (inferred from file names), taken from a patient given nivolumab and ipilimumab in sequence. The receptors originated from a human donor with melanoma.

CDR3 residues: CASSLGQGPNQPQHF. As DNA, the CDR3 is TGTGCCAGCAGCTTGGGTCAGGGCCCCAATCAGCCCCAGCATTTT. This chain links TRBV5-6 with TRBJ1-5; D is perhaps TRBD1 (5 bases). The V end lost 0 bases, the J end lost 3 bases, and 10 bases lay between the germline ends. CDR3 length: 15 residues. In germline, CDR1 is SGHDT, CDR2 YYEEEE.

The V and J genes are TRBV7-6 and TRBJ2-5, with TRBD1 matching over 9 bases. Matching the DNA end better, TRBJ2-7 makes the J call doubtful. The CDR3 has 16 residues. Germline V gene sequence: CDR1 SGHVS, CDR2 FNYEAQ. This CDR3 reads CASSESPGQGPYEQYF. CDR3 sequence (DNA): TGTGCCAGCAGCGAAAGTCCGGGACAGGGACCCTACGAGCAGTACTTC.

The chain joins TRBV7-9 to TRBJ1-1; 9 bases are a match to TRBD1. CDR1 is SEHNR and CDR2 is FQNEAQ in the germline V gene (reference sequence). The J segment lost 3 bases and the V segment lost 5 bases, leaving 10 bases of the junction unmatched. The CDR3 sequence is 16 residues long. CDR3 DNA sequence: TGTGCCAGCAGCCACAGGACAGGGGCAGTGGACACTGAAGCTTTCTTT. It specifies CASSHRTGAVDTEAFF.

The chain uses TRBV5-1 and TRBJ1-2; D is perhaps TRBD1 (6 bases). V was cut by 0 bases and J by 6 bases, with 12 bases left in between. In germline, CDR1 is SGHRS, CDR2 YFSETQ. This CDR3 is built from 14 residues. As DNA, the CDR3 is TGCGCCAGCAGCTTGGATTGGGGGCAGAATGGCTACACCTTC. This encodes CASSLDWGQNGYTF.

The V call is TRBV27, the J call TRBJ2-7; D may be TRBD1 (5 bases). The CDR3 consists of 13 residues. Germline assignment: CDR1 MNHEY and CDR2 SMNVEV (reference sequence). V was shortened by 6 bases and J by 2 bases, with 11 bases between the two germline ends. CDR3 loop: CASREVGPYEQYF. The CDR3 nucleotides read TGTGCCAGCAGAGAGGTGGGGCCCTACGAGCAGTACTTC.

V is TRBV7-8 and J is TRBJ2-1; 12 nucleotides line up with TRBD2. Germline V lookup: CDR1 SGHVS, CDR2 FQNEAQ. V lost 3 bases and J lost 6; bases outside the gene matches: 3. This CDR3 is 15 amino acids long. The CDR3 loop reads CASSLTSGRANEQFF. CDR3 coding DNA: TGTGCCAGCAGCTTGACTAGCGGGAGAGCCAATGAGCAGTTCTTC. The variable domain in full, completed from reference TRBV7-8 and TRBJ2-1, reads GAGVSQSPRYKVAKRGQDVALRCDPISGHVSLFWYQQALGQGPEFLTYFQNEAQLDKSGLPSDRFFAERPEGSVSTLKIQRTQQEDSAVYLCASSLTSGRANEQFFGPGTRLTVL.

The V and J genes are TRBV5-4 and TRBJ2-7; 9 nucleotides agree with TRBD2. Germline V gene data show CDR1 as SGHNT and CDR2 as YYREEE (reference sequence). After removal of 0 bases from V and 2 bases from J, the junction contained 3 bases not matched to a gene. The CDR3 contains 15 residues. The CDR3 bases are TGTGCCAGCAGCTTGGGGAGCGGGGGGACCTACGAGCAGTACTTC. Translation gives CASSLGSGGTYEQYF.

The rearrangement joins TRBV28 to TRBJ1-1; D not resolved. Germline V gene data show CDR1 as MDHEN and CDR2 as SYDVKM. The CDR3 runs 15 residues. Trimming removed 3 bases at V and 3 bases at J, with 14 bases between. CDR3 DNA sequence: TGTGCCAGCAGTTTCCCGCAGCGGGTAGACACTGAAGCTTTCTTT. Its protein is CASSFPQRVDTEAFF.

Notes on this clone: Relative to the germline gene, one junction end is altered; a read error may explain this. DNA for the CDR3: TGTGCCAGCAGATTGGAGCTACAGGGGGGCACTGAAGCTTTCTTT. Its protein is CASRLELQGGTEAFF. The chain joins TRBV5-6 to TRBJ1-1; 8 bases map to TRBD1. Germline CDR1 SGHDT, CDR2 YYEEEE. The length of the CDR3 is 15 residues.

The chain carries TRBV5-6 and TRBJ2-7; perhaps TRBD1 as D (6 bases). The V gene's germline CDR1 is SGHDT and CDR2 YYEEEE. The V end lost 4 bases, the J end lost 2 bases, and 19 bases lay between the germline ends. The length of the CDR3 is 16 residues. The CDR3 nucleotides are TGTGCCAGCAGCCCCCTAGGGGCAGGGGAGACCTACGAGCAGTACTTC. This translates into CASSPLGAGETYEQYF.

This chain links TRBV27 with TRBJ2-7, with D unresolved. V dropped 8 bases and J dropped 3 bases, with 17 bases sitting between them. This CDR3 spans 14 amino acids. CDR1 and CDR2 from the germline V gene are MNHEY and SMNVEV (reference sequence). The CDR3 DNA sequence: TGTGCCAGCTCCTGGGCGAGTTTGGACTACGAGCAGTACTTC. Its protein product is CASSWASLDYEQYF.

J is TRBJ2-7 and V is TRBV7-8; 13 bases line up with TRBD2. The germline gives CDR1 SGHVS, CDR2 FQNEAQ. The CDR3 covers 16 residues. V dropped 3 bases and J dropped 5; count of bases not matched to a gene: 7. The chain's CDR3 is CASSFGSGLAGDEQYF. The CDR3 DNA reads TGTGCCAGCAGCTTTGGGTCAGGACTAGCGGGAGACGAGCAGTACTTC.

This clone turned up a few times. The chain links TRBV19 to TRBJ1-6, with D tentatively TRBD1 (6 bases). Germline V gives CDR1 LNHDA, CDR2 SQIVND (reference sequence). This CDR3 is 13 amino acids long. The V and J ends lost 6 bases and 6 bases respectively, with 9 bases between them. CDR3 nucleotide sequence: TGTGCCAGTAGCCTACAGGGTAATTCACCCCTCCACTTT. This gives the protein CASSLQGNSPLHF.

This clone appeared a few times. V is TRBV7-3 and J is TRBJ1-1, with D possibly matching TRBD1 (5 bases). Germline V lookup: CDR1 SGHTA, CDR2 FQGTGA. CDR3 length equals 14 residues. V dropped 5 bases and J dropped 2 bases, with 12 bases sitting between them. The CDR3 sequence is CASSIHQGNTEAFF. CDR3 bases: TGTGCCAGCAGCATTCATCAGGGTAACACTGAAGCTTTCTTT.

The chain is built from TRBV30 and TRBJ2-3; the D is unclear. In germline, CDR1 is GTSNPN, CDR2 SVGIG (reference sequence). Trimming pared 0 bases from V and 2 bases from J, leaving 9 bases between. This CDR3 spans 14 amino acids. CDR3 amino acids: CAWSVETITDTQYF. The CDR3 DNA follows: TGTGCCTGGAGTGTTGAGACAATCACAGATACGCAGTATTTT.

Details on this clone: A read error may produce the germline difference seen at one junction end. The V gene is TRBV4-1, the J gene TRBJ1-1; maybe TRBD1 (6 bases). The CDR3 has 16 residues. CDR1 and CDR2 (germline): MGHRA, YSYEKL. CDR3 sequence (DNA): TGTGCCAGCAGCCAAGATAGTCAGGGGATGAACACTGAAGCTTTCTTT. It translates to CASSQDSQGMNTEAFF.

The V call is TRBV18, the J call TRBJ1-4; perhaps TRBD1 as D (5 bases). V was pared by 2 bases and J by 5 bases, with 18 bases between. The CDR3 is 17 residues long. Germline V CDR1 and CDR2: KGHSH, LQKENI. The chain's CDR3 is CASSPTPTQGLNEKLFF. In DNA, the CDR3 is TGTGCCAGCTCACCAACCCCCACTCAGGGTCTGAATGAAAAACTGTTTTTT.

There are a few counts of this clone. This is likely an artifact of a read error, given a far larger clone one base away. Other DNA variants within this sample encode the same CDR3. The V and J genes are TRBV2 and TRBJ2-7; possibly TRBD1 for D (7 bases). The CDR3 is 14 amino acids. CDR1 SNHLY and CDR2 FYNNEI come from the germline V gene. CDR3 bases: TGTGCCAGCATGCGGGACAGTTTAGCTTACGATCAGTACTTC. Translating it yields CASMRDSLAYDQYF.

V is TRBV13 and J is TRBJ1-5; 10 bases are a match to TRBD1. The CDR3 has 17 amino acids. With V trimmed by 6 bases and J by 1 base, 9 bases remained unmatched. Germline V gene data show CDR1 as PRHDT and CDR2 as FYEKMQ (reference sequence). CDR3 DNA sequence: TGTGCCAGCAGTTCTAGTCGACAGGGGGCGAGCAATCAGCCCCAGCATTTT. This translates into CASSSSRQGASNQPQHF.

For the CDR3, the DNA is TGTGCCAGCAGTTTAAGGACAGGTCTTGCCTACGAGCAGTACTTC. It encodes CASSLRTGLAYEQYF. The chain is built from TRBV27 and TRBJ2-7; 7 bases line up with TRBD1. Germline trimming cut 2 bases from V and 2 bases from J; bases unmatched to any gene: 6. The CDR3 runs to 15 residues. Germline loops: CDR1 MNHEY, CDR2 SMNVEV (reference sequence).

CDR3 sequence (DNA): TGTGCCAGCAGCCAGTCGAGTAGGGAGTACAATCAGCCCCAGCATTTT. Its protein product is CASSQSSREYNQPQHF. The V call is TRBV16, the J call TRBJ1-5; D ambiguous. CDR3 length: 16 residues. Trimming pared 3 bases from V and 3 bases from J, leaving 15 bases between. Looked up from germline, CDR1 is KGHSY and CDR2 is FQNENV.

V usage is TRBV7-6 and J usage is TRBJ2-1; a weak D match, TRBD2 (6 bases). Trimming stripped 11 bases from V and 8 bases from J, with 16 bases between. The germline V gene has CDR1 SGHVS and CDR2 FNYEAQ. The CDR3 has 12 residues. The CDR3 DNA reads TGTGCCTCCTCCCCGCGGGGACATGAGCAGTTCTTC. Amino acids: CASSPRGHEQFF.

This clone appeared a few times. V gene TRBV2 combines with J gene TRBJ2-5, with a tentative D call TRBD2 (6 bases). The germline CDR1 and CDR2 sequences are SNHLY and FYNNEI. Trimming took 6 bases from V and 0 from J, leaving 14 bases between them. This CDR3 has 15 amino acids. This CDR3 reads CASRGRGGDQETQYF. In DNA form, the CDR3 reads TGTGCCAGCAGGGGACGAGGCGGGGACCAAGAGACCCAGTACTTC.

The chain joins TRBV28 to TRBJ2-7, with TRBD2 matching 11 bases. The junction had 11 bases not matched to a gene; V was cut back by 0 bases and J by 7 bases. The CDR3 sequence is 17 residues long. Germline lookup yields CDR1 MDHEN and CDR2 SYDVKM. CDR3 bases: TGTGCCAGCAGTTTATGGCGGGGGACTAGCGGAGAGGGGGAGCAGTACTTC. As protein: CASSLWRGTSGEGEQYF.

V and J are TRBV2 and TRBJ1-1, with 9 bases identical to TRBD1. The germline V gene encodes CDR1 SNHLY and CDR2 FYNNEI. The length of the CDR3 is 14 residues. V was clipped by 7 bases and J by 5 bases; unmatched bases: 8. CDR3 bases: TGTGCCAGCACCCCAACAGGGGGCTGGACTGAAGCTTTCTTT. Amino acids: CASTPTGGWTEAFF.

This sequence joins TRBV10-2 and TRBJ1-2, with 7 bases fitting TRBD1. Germline V gives CDR1 WSHSY, CDR2 SAAADI. The CDR3 runs to 14 residues. Trimming at V came to 4 bases and at J to 8 bases, leaving 10 bases not matched to a gene. The CDR3 here is CASSVAGTVYGYTF. The CDR3 DNA follows: TGCGCCAGCAGTGTTGCCGGGACAGTTTACGGCTACACCTTC.

This sequence joins TRBV7-9 and TRBJ2-2, with TRBD2 identical over 7 bases. Germline V gene data show CDR1 as SEHNR and CDR2 as FQNEAQ (reference sequence). The CDR3 runs 16 residues. The junction had 9 bases not matched to a gene; V was cut back by 8 bases and J by 0 bases. The CDR3 is CASQADGGTNTGELFF. The CDR3 DNA is TGTGCCAGCCAAGCTGACGGGGGGACGAACACCGGGGAGCTGTTTTTT.